The rows below give T cell receptor beta chains drawn from one sample of a study of blood T cell repertoires in COVID-19. Sequenced by immunoSEQ multiplex PCR; TCRdb stores in-frame clones only, minus some. The sample carries roughly 200,000 clones, approximately 86% recorded once. Source material: PBMCs or T cells enriched from blood (not recorded which). These receptors were obtained from a woman aged 40 to 50 with acute COVID-19. The CDR3 runs from the conserved cysteine through the conserved F or W. The D gene is left open where the match is weak. The size entry is marked missing in some rows and otherwise reads once, few, many or a size class.

TRBV5-6	.	TRBJ1-5	.	CASSLSGGSNQPQHF	TGTGCCAGCAGCTTGTCCGGAGGGAGCAATCAGCCCCAGCATTTT
TRBV13	.	TRBJ1-2	.	CASSLAFKGDDGYTF	TGTGCCAGCAGCTTAGCATTCAAGGGGGACGATGGCTACACCTTC
TRBV7-9	.	TRBJ1-4	.	CASSLSGELNEKLFF	TGTGCCAGCAGCCTTTCGGGGGAACTAAATGAAAAACTGTTTTTT
TRBV3-1/TRBV3-2	TRBD1	TRBJ2-5	.	CASSQPTGTVKETQYF	TGTGCCAGCAGCCAACCTACCGGGACAGTGAAAGAGACCCAGTACTTC
TRBV30	.	TRBJ1-6	.	CAWSVPTSSYNSPLHF	TGTGCCTGGAGTGTACCTACGAGCTCCTATAATTCACCCCTCCACTTT
TRBV5-1	TRBD2	TRBJ2-3	once	CASSLEASGDTQYF	TGCGCCAGCAGCTTGGAGGCTAGCGGGGATACGCAGTATTTT
TRBV7-2	TRBD2	TRBJ2-1	.	CASSSLTPGLADSYNEQFF	TGTGCCAGCAGCTCCCTTACCCCCGGACTAGCGGACAGCTACAATGAGCAGTTCTTC
TRBV19	TRBD1	TRBJ1-4	once	CASSSDIGTGGRGEKLFF	TGTGCCAGTAGTAGTGATATTGGGACAGGGGGGAGAGGAGAAAAACTGTTTTTT
TRBV7-3	TRBD2	TRBJ2-3	once	CASSLASGRSTDTQYF	TGTGCCAGCAGCTTAGCTAGCGGGAGAAGCACAGATACGCAGTATTTT
TRBV19	.	TRBJ2-7	.	CASSLRSPGEQYF	TGTGCCAGTAGTCTTCGGTCGCCCGGCGAGCAGTACTTC
TRBV3-1/TRBV3-2	TRBD2	TRBJ2-1	once	CASSQDSLAGPGHEQFF	TGTGCCAGCAGCCAAGATTCCCTAGCGGGACCGGGCCATGAGCAGTTCTTC
TRBV12-3/TRBV12-4	.	TRBJ1-6	.	CASTFGNSPLHF	TGTGCCAGCACCTTCGGGAATTCACCCCTCCACTTT
TRBV28	.	TRBJ2-5	.	CASRAGEAQYF	TGTGCCAGCAGGGCTGGGGAGGCCCAGTACTTC
TRBV29-1	TRBD1	TRBJ2-7	.	CSVLSARTGARYEQYF	TGCAGCGTGCTCTCGGCCCGGACAGGGGCCCGCTACGAGCAGTACTTC
TRBV3-1/TRBV3-2	.	TRBJ2-1	.	CASSQDAGYEQFF	TGTGCCAGCAGCCAAGATGCAGGTTATGAGCAGTTCTTC
TRBV19	.	TRBJ1-1	.	CASTPGPSEAFF	TGTGCCAGTACTCCAGGGCCTTCTGAAGCTTTCTTT
TRBV12-3/TRBV12-4	TRBD2	TRBJ2-1	.	CASSLRAGVQFF	TGTGCCAGCAGTTTAAGAGCGGGGGTCCAGTTCTTC
TRBV30	.	TRBJ2-1	.	CAWTGGPNEQFF	TGTGCCTGGACGGGCGGGCCCAATGAGCAGTTCTTC
TRBV4-2	.	TRBJ2-2	.	CASSYPGQNTGELFF	TGTGCCAGCAGCTATCCGGGACAGAACACCGGGGAGCTGTTTTTT
TRBV5-1	TRBD2	TRBJ2-2	.	CASSPEAGDTGELFF	TGCGCCAGCAGCCCGGAAGCGGGGGACACCGGGGAGCTGTTTTTT
TRBV2	.	TRBJ2-7	.	CASRGPELGTGEQYF	TGTGCCAGCAGAGGCCCCGAGCTAGGTACGGGGGAGCAGTACTTC
TRBV11-2	TRBD2	TRBJ2-3	.	CASSLSGSRTDTQYF	TGTGCCAGCAGCTTAAGCGGGAGCCGTACAGATACGCAGTATTTT
TRBV7-2	.	TRBJ2-2	.	CASIMSGELFF	TGTGCCAGCATCATGTCCGGGGAGCTGTTTTTT